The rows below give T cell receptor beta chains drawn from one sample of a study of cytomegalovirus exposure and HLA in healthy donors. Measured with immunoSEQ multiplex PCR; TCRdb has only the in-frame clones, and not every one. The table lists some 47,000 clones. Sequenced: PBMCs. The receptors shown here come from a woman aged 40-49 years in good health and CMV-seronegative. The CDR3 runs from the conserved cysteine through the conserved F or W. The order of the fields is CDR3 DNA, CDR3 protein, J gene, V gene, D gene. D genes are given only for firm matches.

cdr3_nt: TGTGCCAGCAGGTCCCAGGGGGTTGGTGAAGCTTTCTTT; cdr3_aa: CASRSQGVGEAFF; j_call: TRBJ1-1; v_call: TRBV2; d_call: TRBD1
cdr3_nt: TGTGCCAGCAGTCGAGCCACCGGAGGGGTCGATGGCTACACCTTC; cdr3_aa: CASSRATGGVDGYTF; j_call: TRBJ1-2; v_call: TRBV2; d_call: .
cdr3_nt: TGTGCCAGCAGCCGTACAGGGGGGAGTTCCACTGAAGCTTTCTTT; cdr3_aa: CASSRTGGSSTEAFF; j_call: TRBJ1-1; v_call: TRBV6-6; d_call: TRBD1
cdr3_nt: TGTGCCAGCAGGCCCTCCGGGACAGGGGACGGCTACACCTTC; cdr3_aa: CASRPSGTGDGYTF; j_call: TRBJ1-2; v_call: TRBV28; d_call: TRBD1
cdr3_nt: TGCGCCAGCAGCTCCGGGACTAGCGGGGGCCCCCTCACAGATACGCAGTATTTT; cdr3_aa: CASSSGTSGGPLTDTQYF; j_call: TRBJ2-3; v_call: TRBV5-1; d_call: TRBD2
cdr3_nt: TGTGCCAGCAGTCCCCGACAGGCCTCGAGCTCCTACAATGAGCAGTTCTTC; cdr3_aa: CASSPRQASSSYNEQFF; j_call: TRBJ2-1; v_call: TRBV27; d_call: .
cdr3_nt: TGTGCCAGCAGCTTAGCGTGGGCGGGGAACACTGAAGCTTTCTTT; cdr3_aa: CASSLAWAGNTEAFF; j_call: TRBJ1-1; v_call: TRBV7-9; d_call: .
cdr3_nt: TGTGCCAGCAGCTTATGGGGGCAGGGGGGTCAGCCCCAGCATTTT; cdr3_aa: CASSLWGQGGQPQHF; j_call: TRBJ1-5; v_call: TRBV7-2; d_call: TRBD1
cdr3_nt: TGTGCCATCAGCGAAAGGGGGAACACTGAAGCTTTCTTT; cdr3_aa: CAISERGNTEAFF; j_call: TRBJ1-1; v_call: TRBV10-3; d_call: .
cdr3_nt: TGCGCCAGCAGCTTAGGCGGATATGATGGCTACACCTTC; cdr3_aa: CASSLGGYDGYTF; j_call: TRBJ1-2; v_call: TRBV5-1; d_call: .
cdr3_nt: TGTGCCAGCTCAAGACGGGGGTTTGGGGACACTGAAGCTTTCTTT; cdr3_aa: CASSRRGFGDTEAFF; j_call: TRBJ1-1; v_call: TRBV18; d_call: .
cdr3_nt: TGTGCCAGCAGCTTAGGTACAGGCCATGGGTACGAGCAGTACTTC; cdr3_aa: CASSLGTGHGYEQYF; j_call: TRBJ2-7; v_call: TRBV7-3; d_call: .